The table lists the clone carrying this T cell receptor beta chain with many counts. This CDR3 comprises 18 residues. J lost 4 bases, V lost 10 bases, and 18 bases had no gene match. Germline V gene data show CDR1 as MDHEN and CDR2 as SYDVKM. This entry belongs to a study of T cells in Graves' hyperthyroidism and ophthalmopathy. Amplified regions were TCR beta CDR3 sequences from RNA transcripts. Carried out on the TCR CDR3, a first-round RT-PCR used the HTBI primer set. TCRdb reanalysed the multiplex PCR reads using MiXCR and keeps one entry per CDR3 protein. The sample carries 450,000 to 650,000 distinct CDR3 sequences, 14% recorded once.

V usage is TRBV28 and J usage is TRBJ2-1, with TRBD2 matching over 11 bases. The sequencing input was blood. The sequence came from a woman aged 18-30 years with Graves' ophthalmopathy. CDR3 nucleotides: TGTGCCACCATGGGTACAGGGGAGACTAGCGGGACATACAATGAGCAGTTCTTC. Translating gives CATMGTGETSGTYNEQFF.